This T cell receptor (beta chain) emerged from a study of blood T cell repertoires in COVID-19. About the research overall: Donors in the United States, Italy and Spain gave samples during acute or convalescent COVID-19.

The CDR3 is 15 amino acids. The J segment lost 4 bases and the V segment lost 3 bases, leaving 10 bases of the junction unmatched. CDR1 is SGDLS and CDR2 is YYNGEE in the germline V gene. Those enrolled, adults aged 18 to 89 years, came from fewer than 25 US areas. Method: immunoSEQ multiplex PCR; TCRdb's copy keeps in-frame clones and lacks some. The table shows roughly 300,000 clones, with roughly 90% occurring only once. The sequence was collected from a woman in her 30s who had recovered from COVID-19. Sequenced: PBMCs or T cells enriched from blood (not recorded which). The genes are TRBV9 and TRBJ2-7; 7 bases align to TRBD1. CDR3 coding DNA: TGTGCCAGCAGCGCCGGGACAGACATAAGATACGAGCAGTACTTC. Encoded protein: CASSAGTDIRYEQYF. The whole variable domain, remainder taken from reference TRBV9 and TRBJ2-7, is DSGVTQTPKHLITATGQRVTLRCSPRSGDLSVYWYQQSLDQGLQFLIQYYNGEERAKGNILERFSAQQFPDLHSELNLSSLELGDSALYFCASSAGTDIRYEQYFGPGTRLTVT.